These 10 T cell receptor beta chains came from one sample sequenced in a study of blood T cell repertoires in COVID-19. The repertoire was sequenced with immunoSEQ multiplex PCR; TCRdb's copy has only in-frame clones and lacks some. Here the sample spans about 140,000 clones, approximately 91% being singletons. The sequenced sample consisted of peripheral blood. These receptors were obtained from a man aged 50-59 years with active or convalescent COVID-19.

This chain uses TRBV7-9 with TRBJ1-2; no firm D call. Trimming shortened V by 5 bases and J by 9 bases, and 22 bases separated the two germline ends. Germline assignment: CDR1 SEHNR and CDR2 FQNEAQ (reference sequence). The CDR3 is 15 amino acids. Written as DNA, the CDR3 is TGTGCCAGCAGCCCGCGCGAGGCCCTGGTGCCGAGCTACACCTTC. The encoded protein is CASSPREALVPSYTF.

DNA of the CDR3: TGTGCCAGCACTGTAGACAGGGGACCCCAGCCCCAGCATTTT. It specifies CASTVDRGPQPQHF. The chain recombines TRBV2 with TRBJ1-5; 8 nucleotides line up with TRBD1. V shed 7 bases and J 7 bases; nucleotides not matched to a gene: 9. This CDR3 is 14 amino acids long. CDR1 is SNHLY and CDR2 is FYNNEI in the germline V gene.

The CDR3 region is CASSYYTGRPYEQYF. The CDR3 nucleotides are TGTGCCAGCAGTTACTACACAGGGAGACCCTACGAGCAGTACTTC. The chain links TRBV6-5 to TRBJ2-7; TRBD1 might be the D (6 bases). The CDR3 covers 15 residues. CDR1 MNHEY and CDR2 SVGAGI come from the germline V gene. Trimming took 1 base from V and 2 from J, leaving 12 bases between them.

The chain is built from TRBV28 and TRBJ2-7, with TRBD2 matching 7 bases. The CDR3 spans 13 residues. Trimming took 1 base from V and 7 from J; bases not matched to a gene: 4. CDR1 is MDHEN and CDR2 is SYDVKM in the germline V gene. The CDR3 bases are TGTGCCAGCAGTTTATATGAAGCGGGAGAGCAGTACTTC. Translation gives CASSLYEAGEQYF.

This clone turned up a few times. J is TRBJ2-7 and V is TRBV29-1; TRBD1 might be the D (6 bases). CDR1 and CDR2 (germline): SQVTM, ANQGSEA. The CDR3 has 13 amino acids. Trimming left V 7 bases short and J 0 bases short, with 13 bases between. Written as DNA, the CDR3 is TGCAGCGCCCTGACAGGAAACTCCTACGAGCAGTACTTC. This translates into CSALTGNSYEQYF.

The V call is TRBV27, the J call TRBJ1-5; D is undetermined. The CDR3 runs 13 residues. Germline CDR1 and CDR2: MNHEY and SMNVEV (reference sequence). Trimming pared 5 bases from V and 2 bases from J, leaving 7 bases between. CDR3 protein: CASSAAGNQPQHF. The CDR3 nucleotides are TGTGCCAGCAGTGCTGCAGGCAATCAGCCCCAGCATTTT.

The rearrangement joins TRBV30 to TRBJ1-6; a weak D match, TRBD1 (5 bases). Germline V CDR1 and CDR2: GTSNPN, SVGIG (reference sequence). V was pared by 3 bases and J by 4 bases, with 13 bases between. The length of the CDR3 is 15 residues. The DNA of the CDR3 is TGTGCCTGGAGCGTCTGGGGGGGATATAATTCACCCCTCCACTTT. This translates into CAWSVWGGYNSPLHF.

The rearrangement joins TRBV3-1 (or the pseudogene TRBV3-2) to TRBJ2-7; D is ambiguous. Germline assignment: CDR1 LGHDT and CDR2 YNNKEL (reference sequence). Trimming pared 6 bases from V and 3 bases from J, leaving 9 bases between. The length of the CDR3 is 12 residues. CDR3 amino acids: CASRYLLYEQYF. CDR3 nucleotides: TGTGCCAGCAGGTACTTACTCTACGAGCAGTACTTC.

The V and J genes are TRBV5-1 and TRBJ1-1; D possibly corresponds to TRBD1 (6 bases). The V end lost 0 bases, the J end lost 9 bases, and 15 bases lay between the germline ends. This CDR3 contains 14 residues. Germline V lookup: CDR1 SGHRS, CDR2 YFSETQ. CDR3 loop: CASSLGRQDEKAFF. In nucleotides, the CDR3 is TGCGCCAGCAGCTTGGGCCGACAGGACGAAAAAGCTTTCTTT.

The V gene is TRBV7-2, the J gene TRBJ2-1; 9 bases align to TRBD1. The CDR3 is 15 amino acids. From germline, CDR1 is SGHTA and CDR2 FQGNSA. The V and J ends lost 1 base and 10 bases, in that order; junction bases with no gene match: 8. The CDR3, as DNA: TGTGCCAGCAGCTTAGAGACAGGGGGTTTCAGGGAGCAGTTCTTC. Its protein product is CASSLETGGFREQFF.